Below, 8 T cell receptor beta chains from the same sample are listed, as sequenced in a study of shared clonotypes between healthy human individuals. The assay was immunoSEQ multiplex PCR, and TCRdb's table has in-frame clones only and misses some. This sample has around 550,000 clones; less than 96% occur once, and the top ten carry 0.05% to 0.07%. Source material: naive CD4+ T cells sorted from blood. Specified subset: CD45RA+ positively selected. The receptor source for this set is a woman aged 25-40 years in good health.

The J gene is TRBJ1-3, the V gene TRBV19; D uncertain. V lost 3 bases to trimming and J lost 9 bases, with 21 bases between them. CDR1 and CDR2 (germline): LNHDA, SQIVND (reference sequence). This CDR3 region has 16 residues. The CDR3 region has the DNA TGTGCCAGTAGTATTCATAGCCGGGAGGTTGGATCCACCATATATTTT. Translation gives CASSIHSREVGSTIYF.

The V call is TRBV6-6, the J call TRBJ2-2, with D perhaps TRBD1 (7 bases). Germline values: CDR1 MNHNY, CDR2 SVGAGI (reference sequence). V dropped 9 bases and J dropped 0 bases, with 14 bases sitting between them. CDR3 length: 15 amino acids. CDR3 sequence (DNA): TGTGCCAGTCTCTCAGGGGGGTCGAACACCGGGGAGCTGTTTTTT. Its translation is CASLSGGSNTGELFF.

The J gene is TRBJ1-4, the V gene TRBV4-2, with D tentatively TRBD1 (6 bases). This CDR3 region has 16 residues. Germline-derived CDR1 and CDR2 are LGHNA and YNFKEQ. The ends were cut back, 3 bases at V and 4 bases at J, with 15 bases in the middle. DNA for the CDR3: TGTGCCAGCAGCCACTCTGAGGGGGGGTATAATGAAAAACTGTTTTTT. It is translated as CASSHSEGGYNEKLFF.

This clone was observed once. This sequence joins TRBV25-1 and TRBJ2-3; possible D gene TRBD2, 6 bases. CDR1 and CDR2 (germline): MGHDK, SYGVNS. CDR3 length equals 16 residues. Trimming removed 0 bases at V and 3 bases at J, with 13 bases between. CDR3 in amino acids: CASSEYGGGGTDTQYF. For the CDR3, the DNA is TGTGCCAGCAGTGAATATGGGGGAGGAGGGACAGATACGCAGTATTTT.

The V gene is TRBV5-1, the J gene TRBJ1-2; a weak D match, TRBD1 (5 bases). Between the trimmed V and J ends, which lost 4 bases and 2 bases, there was a span of 15 bases. Germline CDR1 is SGHRS and CDR2 is YFSETQ. This CDR3 has 15 amino acids. This chain's CDR3 is CASSHGTRFNYGYTF. CDR3 bases: TGCGCCAGCAGCCACGGGACCCGATTCAACTATGGCTACACCTTC.

The V call is TRBV2, the J call TRBJ2-2; D uncertain. The CDR3 loop spans 15 amino acids. CDR1 is SNHLY, CDR2 FYNNEI, per germline. V was clipped by 8 bases and J by 3 bases, with 16 bases between them. This CDR3 is CASVRDLFDTGELFF. The CDR3 coding sequence is TGTGCCAGCGTGAGAGACCTTTTCGACACCGGGGAGCTGTTTTTT.

V gene TRBV18 combines with J gene TRBJ2-1; 8 nucleotides agree with TRBD2. With V trimmed by 6 bases and J by 0 bases, 13 bases remained unmatched. This CDR3 has 18 amino acids. Germline V gene data show CDR1 as KGHSH and CDR2 as LQKENI. For the CDR3, the DNA is TGTGCCAGCTCTACAGCGGGAGATCGGGTTAGCTCCTACAATGAGCAGTTCTTC. Amino acid sequence: CASSTAGDRVSSYNEQFF.

The chain couples TRBV2 to TRBJ2-5; 8 bases agree with TRBD1. V shed 6 bases and J 10 bases; nucleotides not matched to a gene: 7. The CDR3 is 12 amino acids. Germline lookup yields CDR1 SNHLY and CDR2 FYNNEI. The CDR3 DNA reads as TGTGCCAGCAGCGGACAGGGAGTTGTCCAGTACTTC. This translates into CASSGQGVVQYF.